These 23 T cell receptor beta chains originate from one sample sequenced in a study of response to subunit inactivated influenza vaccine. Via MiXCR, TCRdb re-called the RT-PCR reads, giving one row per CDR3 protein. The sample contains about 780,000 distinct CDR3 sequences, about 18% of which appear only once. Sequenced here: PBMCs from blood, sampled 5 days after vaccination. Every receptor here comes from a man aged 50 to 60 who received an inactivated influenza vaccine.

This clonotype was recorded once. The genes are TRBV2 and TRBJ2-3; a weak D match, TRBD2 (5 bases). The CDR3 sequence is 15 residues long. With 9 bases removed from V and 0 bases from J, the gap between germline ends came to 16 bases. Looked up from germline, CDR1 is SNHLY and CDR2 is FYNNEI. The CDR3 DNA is TGTGCCAGGAAAAAACTAGAAGCCAGCACAGATACGCAGTATTTT. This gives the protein CARKKLEASTDTQYF. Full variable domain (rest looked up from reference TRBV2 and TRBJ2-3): EPEVTQTPSHQVTQMGQEVILRCVPISNHLYFYWYRQILGQKVEFLVSFYNNEISEKSEIFDDQFSVERPDGSNFTLKIRSTKLEDSAMYFCARKKLEASTDTQYFGPGTRLTVL.

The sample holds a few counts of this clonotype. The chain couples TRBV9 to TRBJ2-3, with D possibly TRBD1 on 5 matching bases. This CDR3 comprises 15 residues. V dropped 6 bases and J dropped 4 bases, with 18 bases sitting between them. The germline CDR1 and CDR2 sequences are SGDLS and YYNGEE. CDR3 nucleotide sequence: TGTGCCAGCACACCCCAGGGAAGGTGGGCAGATACGCAGTATTTT. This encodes CASTPQGRWADTQYF.

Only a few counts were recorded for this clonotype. CDR3 sequence reads: CASSYVGANQETQYF. The DNA for the CDR3 is TGTGCCAGCAGTTACGTGGGGGCGAACCAAGAGACCCAGTACTTC. This sequence joins TRBV6-5 and TRBJ2-5; a possible D gene is TRBD1 (6 bases). Trimming left V 2 bases short and J 0 bases short, with 10 bases between. The germline CDR1 and CDR2 sequences are MNHEY and SVGAGI. This CDR3 spans 15 amino acids.

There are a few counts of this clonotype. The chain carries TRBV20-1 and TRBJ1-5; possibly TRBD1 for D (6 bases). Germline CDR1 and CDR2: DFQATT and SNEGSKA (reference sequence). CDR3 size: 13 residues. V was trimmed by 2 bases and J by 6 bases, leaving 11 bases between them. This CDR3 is CSARWGPRQPQHF. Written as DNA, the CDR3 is TGCAGTGCTAGATGGGGGCCCCGTCAGCCCCAGCATTTT.

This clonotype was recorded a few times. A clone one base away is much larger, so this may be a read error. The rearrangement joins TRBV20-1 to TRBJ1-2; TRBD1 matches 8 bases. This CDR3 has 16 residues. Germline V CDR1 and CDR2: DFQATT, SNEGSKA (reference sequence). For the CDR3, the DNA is TGCTGTGCTAGAGATTCGCGACAGGGGAATCTGCCTGGCTACACCTTC. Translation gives CCARDSRQGNLPGYTF.

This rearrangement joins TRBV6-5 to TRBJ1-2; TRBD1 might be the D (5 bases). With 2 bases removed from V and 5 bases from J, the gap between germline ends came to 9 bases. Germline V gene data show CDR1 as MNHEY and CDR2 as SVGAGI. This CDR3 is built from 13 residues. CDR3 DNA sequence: TGTGCCAGCAGTTACCGGGGCGTTTATGGCTACACCTTC. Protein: CASSYRGVYGYTF.

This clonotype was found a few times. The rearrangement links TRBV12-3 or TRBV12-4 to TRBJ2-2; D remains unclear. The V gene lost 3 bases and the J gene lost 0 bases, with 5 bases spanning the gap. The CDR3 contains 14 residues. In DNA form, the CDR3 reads TGTGCCAGCAGTTTCAATTCGAACACCGGGGAGCTGTTTTTT. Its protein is CASSFNSNTGELFF.

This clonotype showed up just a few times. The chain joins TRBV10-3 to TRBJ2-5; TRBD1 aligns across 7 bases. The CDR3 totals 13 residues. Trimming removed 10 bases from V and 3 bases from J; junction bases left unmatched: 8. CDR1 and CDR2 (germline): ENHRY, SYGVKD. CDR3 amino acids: CATRTGGEETQYF. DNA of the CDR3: TGTGCCACCCGGACAGGTGGGGAAGAGACCCAGTACTTC.

This chain's CDR3 is CASSPPRGTDNEKLFF. The CDR3 coding sequence is TGTGCCAGCAGTCCACCCCGCGGGACAGATAATGAAAAACTGTTTTTT. J is TRBJ1-4 and V is TRBV12-3 or TRBV12-4; 7 bases line up with TRBD1. The CDR3 runs 16 residues. V lost 5 bases, J lost 4 bases, and 10 bases stayed unmatched.

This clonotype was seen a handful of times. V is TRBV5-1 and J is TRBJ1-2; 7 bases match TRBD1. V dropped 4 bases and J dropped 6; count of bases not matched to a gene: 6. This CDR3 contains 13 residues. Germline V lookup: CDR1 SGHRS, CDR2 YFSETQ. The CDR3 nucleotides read TGCGCCAGCAGCGCGACAGGGCCGAATGGCTACACCTTC. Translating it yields CASSATGPNGYTF.

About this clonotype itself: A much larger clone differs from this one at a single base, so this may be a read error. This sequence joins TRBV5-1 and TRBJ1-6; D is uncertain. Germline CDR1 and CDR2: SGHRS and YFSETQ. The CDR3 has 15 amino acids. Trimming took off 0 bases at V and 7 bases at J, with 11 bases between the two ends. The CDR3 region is CASSLALVINSPLHF. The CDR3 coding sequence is TGCGCCAGCAGCTTGGCCTTGGTCATCAATTCACCCCTCCACTTT. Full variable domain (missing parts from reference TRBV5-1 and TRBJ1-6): KAGVTQTPRYLIKTRGQQVTLSCSPISGHRSVSWYQQTPGQGLQFLFEYFSETQRNKGNFPGRFSGRQFSNSRSEMNVSTLELGDSALYLCASSLALVINSPLHFGNGTRLTVT.

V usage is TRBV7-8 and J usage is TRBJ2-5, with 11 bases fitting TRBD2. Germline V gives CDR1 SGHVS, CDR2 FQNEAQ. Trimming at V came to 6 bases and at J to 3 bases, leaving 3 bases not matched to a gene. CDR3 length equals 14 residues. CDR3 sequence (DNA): TGTGCCAGCAGTCAGACTAGCGGGAAAGAGACCCAGTACTTC. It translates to CASSQTSGKETQYF.

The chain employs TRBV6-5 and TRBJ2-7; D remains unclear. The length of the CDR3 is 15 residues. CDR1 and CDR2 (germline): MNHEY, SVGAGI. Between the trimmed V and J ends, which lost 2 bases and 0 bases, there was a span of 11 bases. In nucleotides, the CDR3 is TGTGCCAGCAGTTACGCGGCACAGAACTCCTACGAGCAGTACTTC. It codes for CASSYAAQNSYEQYF.

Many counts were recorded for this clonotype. The CDR3 here is CSARGFSMSGQANTEAFF. The CDR3 DNA reads TGCAGTGCTAGAGGCTTCTCAATGTCAGGACAAGCCAACACTGAAGCTTTCTTT. The V and J genes are TRBV20-1 and TRBJ1-1, with D perhaps matching TRBD1 (5 bases). CDR1 is DFQATT and CDR2 is SNEGSKA in the germline V gene (reference sequence). The V end was cut by 1 base, the J end by 2 bases, with 23 bases between. This CDR3 has 18 amino acids.

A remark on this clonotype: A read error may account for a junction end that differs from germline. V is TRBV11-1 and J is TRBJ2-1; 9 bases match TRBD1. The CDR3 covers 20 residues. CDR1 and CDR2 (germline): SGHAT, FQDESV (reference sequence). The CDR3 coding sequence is TGTGCCAGCAGCCACAAGTCCCCACGAATACAGGGGGCGTCCTACAATGAGCAGATCTTC. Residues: CASSHKSPRIQGASYNEQIF.

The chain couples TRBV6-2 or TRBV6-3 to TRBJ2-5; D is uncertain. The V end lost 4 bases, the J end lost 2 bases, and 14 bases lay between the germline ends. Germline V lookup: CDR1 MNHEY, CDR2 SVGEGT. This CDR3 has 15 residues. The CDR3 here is CASSWSVGDQETQYF. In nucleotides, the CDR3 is TGTGCCAGCAGTTGGTCGGTGGGTGATCAAGAGACCCAGTACTTC.

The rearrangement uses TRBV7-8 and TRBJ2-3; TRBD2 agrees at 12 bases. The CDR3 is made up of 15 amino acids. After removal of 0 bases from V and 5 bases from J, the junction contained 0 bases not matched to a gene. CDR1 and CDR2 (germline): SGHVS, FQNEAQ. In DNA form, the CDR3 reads TGTGCCAGCAGCTTAGCGACTAGCGGGAGAGATACGCAGTATTTT. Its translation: CASSLATSGRDTQYF.

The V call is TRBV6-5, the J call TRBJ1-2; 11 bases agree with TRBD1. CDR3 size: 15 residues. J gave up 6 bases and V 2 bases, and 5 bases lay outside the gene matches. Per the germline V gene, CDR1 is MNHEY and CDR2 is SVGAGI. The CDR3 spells CASSYRGQGANGYTF. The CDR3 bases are TGTGCCAGCAGTTACCGCGGACAGGGGGCTAATGGCTACACCTTC.

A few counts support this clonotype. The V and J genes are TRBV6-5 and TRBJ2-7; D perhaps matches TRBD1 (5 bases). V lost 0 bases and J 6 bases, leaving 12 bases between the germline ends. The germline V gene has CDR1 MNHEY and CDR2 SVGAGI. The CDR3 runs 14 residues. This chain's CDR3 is CASSYSDRPGEQYF. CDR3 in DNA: TGTGCCAGCAGTTACTCCGACAGACCTGGCGAGCAGTACTTC.

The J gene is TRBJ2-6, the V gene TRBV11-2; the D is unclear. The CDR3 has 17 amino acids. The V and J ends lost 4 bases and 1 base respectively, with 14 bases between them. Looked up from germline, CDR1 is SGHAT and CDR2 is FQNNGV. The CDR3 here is CASSSVGPLSGANVLTF. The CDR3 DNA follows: TGTGCCAGCAGCTCGGTAGGACCACTTTCTGGGGCCAACGTCCTGACTTTC.

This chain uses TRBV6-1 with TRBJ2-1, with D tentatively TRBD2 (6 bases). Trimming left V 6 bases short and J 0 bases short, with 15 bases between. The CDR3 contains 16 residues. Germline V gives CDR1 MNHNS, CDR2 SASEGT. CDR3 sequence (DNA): TGTGCCAGCAGCTCTGTCGTCGGGAGCTCCTACAATGAGCAGTTCTTC. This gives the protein CASSSVVGSSYNEQFF.

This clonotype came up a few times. The chain's CDR3 is CASSTRDRNTEAFF. In DNA, the CDR3 is TGTGCCAGCAGTACCCGGGACAGGAACACTGAAGCTTTCTTT. V and J are TRBV6-1 and TRBJ1-1, with TRBD1 matching 7 bases. J lost 1 base, V lost 5 bases, and 4 bases had no gene match. CDR1 is MNHNS, CDR2 SASEGT, per germline. CDR3 size: 14 residues.

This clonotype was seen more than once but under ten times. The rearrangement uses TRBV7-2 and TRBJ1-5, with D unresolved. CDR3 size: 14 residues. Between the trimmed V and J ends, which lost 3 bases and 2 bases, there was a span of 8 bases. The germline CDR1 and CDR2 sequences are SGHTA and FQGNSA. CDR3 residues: CASSLGKGNQPQHF. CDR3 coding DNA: TGTGCCAGCAGCTTGGGGAAGGGCAATCAGCCCCAGCATTTT.